Each of the 4 T cell receptor beta chains below was sequenced from the same sample in a study of regulatory T cells in long-lasting Graves disease (dated by TCRdb to 2020 to 2022). The library was built by means of multiplex PCR. Sequencer: Illumina HiSeq 4000. CDR3 regions were amplified by Arm-PCR with iRepertoire HTBI primers to construct TCR beta libraries. Through fastp at Q25 and MiXCR, TCRdb rebuilt clones from the public reads, retaining in-frame beta chains. Rows with a matching CDR3 protein are joined into one entry that keeps the most common DNA and genes. This sample holds 600,000 to 650,000 distinct CDR3 sequences; roughly 15% were observed only once. The top ten hold more than 15% of the sample. Read against the paper, the sample's time point label means: newly diagnosed GD, antithyroid drugs for less than 3 months. RNA was extracted from PBMCs in TRIzol for both TCR sequencing and RNA sequencing.

The sample was also reused in another study, on T cells in Graves' hyperthyroidism and ophthalmopathy.

Sequences were derived from peripheral blood mononuclear cells (PBMCs), sampled at new diagnosis, from a patient treated with antithyroid drugs. The receptors were sampled from a woman aged 25-40 years with Graves disease. Donor details come from another sample of the same person, matched by shared clones.

The chain carries TRBV27 and TRBJ1-3; D is undetermined. Germline V gives CDR1 MNHEY, CDR2 SMNVEV (reference sequence). This CDR3 contains 13 residues. With 4 bases removed from V and 4 bases from J, the gap between germline ends came to 8 bases. CDR3 sequence: CASSSGVGNTIYF. Here the CDR3 DNA reads TGTGCCAGCAGTTCTGGGGTCGGAAACACCATATATTTT.

This clonotype has only a few counts. V usage is TRBV20-1 and J usage is TRBJ2-1; either TRBD1 or TRBD2 may supply D (5 bases each). Germline V CDR1 and CDR2: DFQATT, SNEGSKA (reference sequence). This CDR3 has 16 amino acids. V was cut by 3 bases and J by 4 bases, with 19 bases left in between. CDR3 in amino acids: CSARPPGRVLYNEQFF. In DNA form, the CDR3 reads TGCAGTGCTAGGCCCCCGGGACGGGTTCTTTACAATGAGCAGTTCTTC.

This clonotype came up a few times. This sequence joins TRBV28 and TRBJ1-6; the match to TRBD1 covers 7 bases. The germline V gene encodes CDR1 MDHEN and CDR2 SYDVKM. J was trimmed by 1 base and V by 7 bases; bases with no gene match: 10. The CDR3 sequence is 17 residues long. The CDR3 DNA follows: TGTGCCAGCACTACAGGGGCAGCAATATCCTATAATTCACCCCTCCACTTT. It translates to CASTTGAAISYNSPLHF.

The V gene is TRBV25-1, the J gene TRBJ1-6; maybe TRBD1 (6 bases). Germline V gene data show CDR1 as MGHDK and CDR2 as SYGVNS. V lost 8 bases, J lost 6 bases, and 14 bases lay in between. The CDR3 contains 14 residues. The CDR3 loop is CASATGISNSPLHF. The CDR3 DNA is TGTGCCAGCGCCACAGGGATTTCTAATTCACCCCTCCACTTT.